The 9 T cell receptor beta chains in this list originate from one sample, sequenced in a study of shared clonotypes between healthy human individuals. TCRdb's copy holds only in-frame clones and misses some; the assay was immunoSEQ multiplex PCR. This sample has approximately 2.4 million clones, with approximately 94% found just once. The specimen sequenced was naive CD4+ T cells sorted from blood. The subset here: CD45RA+ positively selected. The receptors derive from a man aged 18 to 30 in good health.

The chain couples TRBV5-4 to TRBJ1-2, with D hard to call. Trimming took 3 bases from V and 1 from J, leaving 16 bases between them. The CDR3 is 16 amino acids. CDR1 is SGHNT and CDR2 is YYREEE in the germline V gene (reference sequence). Written as DNA, the CDR3 is TGTGCCAGCAGCTCCGTAGTAAATCCCCGTAACTATGGCTACACCTTC. Translation gives CASSSVVNPRNYGYTF.

The chain recombines TRBV27 with TRBJ1-2; D is perhaps TRBD1 (6 bases). V gave up 0 bases and J gave up 6 bases, with 20 bases separating them. Germline V CDR1 and CDR2: MNHEY, SMNVEV (reference sequence). This CDR3 spans 17 amino acids. The CDR3 sequence is CASSLSVTSRGRNGYTF. CDR3 DNA: TGTGCCAGCAGTTTATCGGTAACTTCCAGGGGCCGGAATGGCTACACCTTC.

The chain combines TRBV23-1 with TRBJ1-3; D possibly corresponds to TRBD1 (5 bases). TRBV23-1 carries the ORF label, with uncertain function. V dropped 5 bases and J dropped 0 bases, with 14 bases sitting between them. The CDR3 sequence is 16 residues long. For the CDR3, the DNA is TGCGCCAGCAGTAGAATTACAGGCTGCTCTGGAAACACCATATATTTT. Amino acid sequence: CASSRITGCSGNTIYF.

The chain links TRBV28 to TRBJ1-1; D is perhaps TRBD1 (6 bases). The V gene's germline CDR1 is MDHEN and CDR2 SYDVKM. The CDR3 extends over 16 amino acids. Between the trimmed V and J ends, which lost 5 bases and 0 bases, there was a span of 16 bases. This CDR3 is CASSPPPTGLNTEAFF. In DNA, the CDR3 is TGTGCCAGCAGTCCCCCCCCCACAGGGTTGAACACTGAAGCTTTCTTT. Full variable domain (outside the CDR3, taken from reference TRBV28 and TRBJ1-1): DVKVTQSSRYLVKRTGEKVFLECVQDMDHENMFWYRQDPGLGLRLIYFSYDVKMKEKGDIPEGYSVSREKKERFSLILESASTNQTSMYLCASSPPPTGLNTEAFFGQGTRLTVV.

The chain recombines TRBV21-1 with TRBJ1-1; the D call TRBD1 from the table was never checked on the DNA. TRBV21-1 is an annotated pseudogene. The CDR3 sequence is 19 residues long. This CDR3 is CASTKPLARGDRLNTEAFF. CDR3 DNA sequence: TGTGCCAGCACCAAACCTCTTGCCCGTGGGGACAGATTGAACACTGAAGCTTTCTTT.

On this clone itself: Germline and junction disagree at one end, which may indicate a read error. The sample holds other DNA sequences that translate to the same CDR3. The V and J genes are TRBV2 and TRBJ1-2; D remains ambiguous. The CDR3 covers 14 residues. Germline-derived CDR1 and CDR2 are SNHLY and FYNNEI. The CDR3 bases are TGCGCCAGCAGTGAACCCGGATTCAACTATGGCTACACCTTC. Translation: CASSEPGFNYGYTF.

On this clone: Other DNA sequences in this sample translate to the same CDR3. The chain is built from TRBV6-1 and TRBJ1-3; D gene uncertain. CDR3 size: 15 residues. V lost 3 bases and J 4 bases, leaving 13 bases between the germline ends. The germline V gene has CDR1 MNHNS and CDR2 SASEGT. CDR3 nucleotides: TGTGCCAGCAGTGAGGGCGTCAGAGCAGGAAACACCATATATTTT. It encodes CASSEGVRAGNTIYF.

The chain has TRBV14 and TRBJ2-7; D tentatively fits TRBD1 or TRBD2 (5 bases each). Germline V gives CDR1 SGHDN, CDR2 FVKESK. CDR3 length: 15 residues. V lost 6 bases and J 4 bases, leaving 19 bases between the germline ends. CDR3 in amino acids: CASRSKGRTLYEQYF. CDR3 nucleotides: TGTGCCAGCAGATCGAAGGGACGGACCCTATACGAGCAGTACTTC.

The J gene is TRBJ1-1, the V gene TRBV19; 7 bases align to TRBD1. Germline V gives CDR1 LNHDA, CDR2 SQIVND (reference sequence). This CDR3 has 15 residues. V dropped 5 bases and J dropped 1; count of bases not matched to a gene: 7. The CDR3 coding sequence is TGTGCCAGTAGTGGGGCCGGGACAGAGAACACTGAAGCTTTCTTT. Translation gives CASSGAGTENTEAFF. The variable domain in full, with the rest retrieved from reference TRBV19 and TRBJ1-1, is DGGITQSPKYLFRKEGQNVTLSCEQNLNHDAMYWYRQDPGQGLRLIYYSQIVNDFQKGDIAEGYSVSREKKESFPLTVTSAQKNPTAFYLCASSGAGTENTEAFFGQGTRLTVV.